The source of this TCR beta chain is a study of cytomegalovirus exposure and HLA in healthy donors. General study points: 164 TCR beta chains were listed as cytomegalovirus-associated. Reports showed the classifier diagnosing cytomegalovirus status with high specificity and sensitivity. Exclusion as indistinguishable affected some V segments, including TRBV6-2 and TRBV6-3.

PCR employed 60 Vbeta and 13 Jbeta primers. Only in-frame clones appear in the TCRdb table, and some are missing; sequencing was by immunoSEQ multiplex PCR. Of some 35,000 clones detected, around half appear once; the ten largest clones hold more than 5%. CDR1 and CDR2 (germline): SGHTA, FQGTGA. This CDR3 spans 13 amino acids. J gave up 10 bases and V 2 bases, and 7 bases lay outside the gene matches. In this sample, this clone turned up once. Its antigen is as yet unknown. This sequence originates from a woman in her 40s in good health and CMV-seropositive. Sequenced sample: PBMCs. V and J are TRBV7-3 and TRBJ1-1; 7 bases map to TRBD1. The CDR3 loop reads CASSLSASGGAFF. The CDR3 DNA reads TGTGCCAGCAGCTTATCCGCCTCAGGGGGAGCTTTCTTT. Together with reference TRBV7-3 and TRBJ1-1, the CDR3 gives the full variable domain: GAGVSQTPSNKVTEKGKYVELRCDPISGHTALYWYRQSLGQGPEFLIYFQGTGAADDSGLPNDRFFAVRPEGSVSTLKIQRTERGDSAVYLCASSLSASGGAFFGQGTRLTVV.